This T cell receptor (beta chain) was retrieved from a study of cytomegalovirus exposure and HLA in healthy donors. Across the study: Genetic ancestry analysis placed about 76% of the 398 donors that were genotyped in the Caucasian-associated cluster. Findings and caveats of the study: Certain sequence variants were highly shared and formed a cluster, and this cluster was likely a sequencing artifact. Apparent HLA restriction characterized most CMV-associated TCR beta chains in a later analysis.

PCR amplification relied on 60 Vbeta primers (plus 13 Jbeta primers). Data came from immunoSEQ multiplex PCR; TCRdb stores just in-frame clones and leaves some out. The table has about 200,000 clones, roughly 78% seen once. This clone was seen only a few times. Antigen specificity is unknown. The V gene's germline CDR1 is GTSNPN and CDR2 SVGIG (reference sequence). V shed 4 bases and J shed 9 bases, with 19 bases lying between them. The CDR3 sequence is 14 residues long. The V call is TRBV30, the J call TRBJ1-3, with D tentatively TRBD1 (5 bases). Sequenced input: PBMCs. The sequence was collected from a girl aged 10 to 17 in good health and CMV-seropositive. In nucleotides, the CDR3 is TGTGCCTGGAACACAGGACTAACCGAGGCCACCATATATTTT. Protein product: CAWNTGLTEATIYF. The full variable domain, its missing parts supplied by reference TRBV30 and TRBJ1-3, is SQTIHQWPATLVQPVGSPLSLECTVEGTSNPNLYWYRQAAGRGLQLLFYSVGIGQISSEVPQNLSASRPQDRQFILSSKKLLLSDSGFYLCAWNTGLTEATIYFGEGSWLTVV.